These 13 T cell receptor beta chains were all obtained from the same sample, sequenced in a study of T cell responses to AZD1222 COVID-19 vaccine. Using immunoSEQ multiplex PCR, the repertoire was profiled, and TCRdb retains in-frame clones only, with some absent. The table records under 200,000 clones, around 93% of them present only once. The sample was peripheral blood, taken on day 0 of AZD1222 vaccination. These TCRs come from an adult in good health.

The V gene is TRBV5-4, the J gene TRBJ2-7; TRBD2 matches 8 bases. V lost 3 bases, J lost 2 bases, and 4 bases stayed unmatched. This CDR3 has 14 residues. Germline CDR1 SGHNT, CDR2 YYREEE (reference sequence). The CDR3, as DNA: TGTGCCAGCAGCTCACTAGCGGACCCCTACGAGCAGTACTTC. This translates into CASSSLADPYEQYF.

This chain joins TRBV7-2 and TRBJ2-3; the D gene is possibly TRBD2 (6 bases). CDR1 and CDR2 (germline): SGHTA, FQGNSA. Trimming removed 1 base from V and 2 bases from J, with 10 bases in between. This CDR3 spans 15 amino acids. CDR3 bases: TGTGCCAGCAGCTTAGTAGCGGACAACACAGATACGCAGTATTTT. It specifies CASSLVADNTDTQYF.

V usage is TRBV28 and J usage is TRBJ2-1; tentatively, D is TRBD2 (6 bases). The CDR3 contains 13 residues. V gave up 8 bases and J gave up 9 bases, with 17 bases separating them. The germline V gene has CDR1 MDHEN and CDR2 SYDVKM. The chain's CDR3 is CASVERRRGEQFF. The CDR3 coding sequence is TGTGCCAGCGTTGAAAGGAGGCGGGGTGAGCAGTTCTTC.

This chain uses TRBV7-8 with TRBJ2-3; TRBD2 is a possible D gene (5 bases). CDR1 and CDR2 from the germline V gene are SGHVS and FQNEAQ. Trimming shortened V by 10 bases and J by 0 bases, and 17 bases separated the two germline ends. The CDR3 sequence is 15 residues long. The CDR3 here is CATSGLSTSTDTQYF. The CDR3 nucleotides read TGTGCCACCTCTGGACTCTCAACGAGCACAGATACGCAGTATTTT.

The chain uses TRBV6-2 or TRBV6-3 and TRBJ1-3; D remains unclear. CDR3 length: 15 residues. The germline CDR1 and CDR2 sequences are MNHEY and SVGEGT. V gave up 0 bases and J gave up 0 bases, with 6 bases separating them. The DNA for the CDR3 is TGTGCCAGCAGTTACTCGGCAACCTCTGGAAACACCATATATTTT. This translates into CASSYSATSGNTIYF.

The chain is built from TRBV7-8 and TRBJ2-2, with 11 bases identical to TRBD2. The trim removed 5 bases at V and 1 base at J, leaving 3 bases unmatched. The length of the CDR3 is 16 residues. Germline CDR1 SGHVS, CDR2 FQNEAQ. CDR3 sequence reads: CASSQTSGVNTGELFF. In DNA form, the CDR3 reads TGTGCCAGCAGCCAGACTAGCGGGGTGAACACCGGGGAGCTGTTTTTT.

This chain's CDR3 is CAWSVYGTSGPARPTGELFF. Here the CDR3 DNA reads TGTGCCTGGAGTGTATATGGGACTAGCGGCCCGGCGCGGCCTACCGGGGAGCTGTTTTTT. The rearrangement uses TRBV30 and TRBJ2-2, with 11 nucleotides matching TRBD2. Trimming removed 0 bases from V and 5 bases from J; junction bases left unmatched: 17. CDR1 is GTSNPN and CDR2 is SVGIG in the germline V gene (reference sequence). The length of the CDR3 is 20 residues.

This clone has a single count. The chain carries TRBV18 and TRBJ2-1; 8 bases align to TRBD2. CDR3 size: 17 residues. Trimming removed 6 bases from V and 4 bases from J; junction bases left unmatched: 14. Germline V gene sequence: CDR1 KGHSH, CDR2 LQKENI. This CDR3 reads CASSPTGVAGPYNEQFF. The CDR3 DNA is TGTGCCAGCTCCCCCACCGGGGTAGCGGGACCTTACAATGAGCAGTTCTTC.

CDR3 residues: CASSQVRGYNSPLHF. CDR3 nucleotides: TGTGCCAGCAGCCAAGTACGAGGGTATAATTCACCCCTCCACTTT. The V and J genes are TRBV4-2 and TRBJ1-6; D call uncertain. CDR1 LGHNA and CDR2 YNFKEQ come from the germline V gene. V dropped 1 base and J dropped 4 bases, with 8 bases sitting between them. The CDR3 loop spans 15 amino acids.

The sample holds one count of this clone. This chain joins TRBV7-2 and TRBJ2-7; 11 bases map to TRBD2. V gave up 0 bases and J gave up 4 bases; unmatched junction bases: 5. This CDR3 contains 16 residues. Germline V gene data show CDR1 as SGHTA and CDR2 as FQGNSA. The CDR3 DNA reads TGTGCCAGCAGCTTAGCCACTAGCGGGAGTTGGTACGAGCAGTACTTC. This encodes CASSLATSGSWYEQYF.

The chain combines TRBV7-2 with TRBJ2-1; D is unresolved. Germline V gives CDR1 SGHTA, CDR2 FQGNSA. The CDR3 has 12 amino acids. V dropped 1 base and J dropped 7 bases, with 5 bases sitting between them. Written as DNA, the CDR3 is TGTGCCAGCAGCTTAGTGGGGAATGAGCAGTTCTTC. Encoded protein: CASSLVGNEQFF.

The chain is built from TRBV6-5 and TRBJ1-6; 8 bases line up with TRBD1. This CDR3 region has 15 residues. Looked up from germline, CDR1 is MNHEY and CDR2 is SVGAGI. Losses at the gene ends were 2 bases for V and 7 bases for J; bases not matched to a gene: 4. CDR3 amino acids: CASSYQGARNSPLHF. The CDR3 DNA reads TGTGCCAGCAGTTACCAGGGGGCCCGAAATTCACCCCTCCACTTT.

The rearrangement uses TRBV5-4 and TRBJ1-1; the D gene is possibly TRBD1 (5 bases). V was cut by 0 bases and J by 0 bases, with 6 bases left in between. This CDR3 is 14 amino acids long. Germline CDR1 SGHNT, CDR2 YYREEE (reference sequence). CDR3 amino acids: CASSLEGMNTEAFF. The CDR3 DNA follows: TGTGCCAGCAGCTTGGAGGGGATGAACACTGAAGCTTTCTTT.